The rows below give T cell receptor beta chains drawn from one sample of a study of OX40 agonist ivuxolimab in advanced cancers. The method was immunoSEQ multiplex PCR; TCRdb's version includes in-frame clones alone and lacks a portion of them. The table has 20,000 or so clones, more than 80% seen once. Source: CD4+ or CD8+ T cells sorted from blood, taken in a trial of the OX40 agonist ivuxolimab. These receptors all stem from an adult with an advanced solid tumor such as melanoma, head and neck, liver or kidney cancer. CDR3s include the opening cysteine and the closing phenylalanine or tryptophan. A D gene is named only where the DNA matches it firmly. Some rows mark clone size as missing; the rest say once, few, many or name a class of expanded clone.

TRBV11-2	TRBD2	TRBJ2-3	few	CASSRTSGGATDTQYF	TGTGCCAGCAGCCGTACTAGCGGGGGGGCCACAGATACGCAGTATTTT
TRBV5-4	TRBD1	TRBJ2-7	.	CASSLGQGPFYEQYF	TGTGCCAGCAGCTTGGGACAGGGGCCCTTCTACGAGCAGTACTTC
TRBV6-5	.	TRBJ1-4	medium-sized	CASSHEGATNEKLFF	TGTGCCAGCAGCCACGAGGGAGCAACTAATGAAAAACTGTTTTTT
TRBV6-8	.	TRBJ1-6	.	CASRKAPHRRFNSPLHF	TGTGCCAGCAGAAAAGCCCCTCACAGGAGATTCAATTCACCCCTCCACTTT
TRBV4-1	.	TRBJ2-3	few	CASSQDPVPHDTQYF	TGCGCCAGCAGCCAAGATCCAGTCCCACACGATACGCAGTATTTT
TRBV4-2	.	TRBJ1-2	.	CASSSAGANLYGYTF	TGTGCCAGCAGCTCCGCGGGGGCGAATCTATATGGCTACACCTTC
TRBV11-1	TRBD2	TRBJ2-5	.	CASRGSGRIETQYF	TGTGCCAGCAGAGGCTCCGGGAGGATAGAGACCCAGTACTTC
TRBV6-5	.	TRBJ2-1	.	CASSYSRVGDEQFF	TGTGCCAGCAGTTACTCGAGGGTTGGCGATGAGCAGTTCTTC
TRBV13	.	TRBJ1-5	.	CASTQGASNQPQHF	TGTGCCAGCACCCAGGGAGCCAGCAATCAGCCCCAGCATTTT
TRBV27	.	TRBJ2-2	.	CASSALQGLLNTGELFF	TGTGCCAGCAGTGCCCTCCAGGGACTCTTGAACACCGGGGAGCTGTTTTTT
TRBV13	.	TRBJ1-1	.	CASSWAGNTEAFF	TGTGCCAGCAGCTGGGCAGGGAACACTGAAGCTTTCTTT
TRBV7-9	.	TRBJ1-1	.	CASSAWVDTEAFF	TGTGCCAGCAGCGCCTGGGTGGACACTGAAGCTTTCTTT
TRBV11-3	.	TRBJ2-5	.	CASSLRTNSRTQYF	TGTGCCAGCAGCCTACGGACGAACAGTAGGACCCAGTACTTC
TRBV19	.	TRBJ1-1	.	CASSFDTQLGAFF	TGTGCCAGTAGTTTTGACACCCAGCTGGGTGCTTTCTTT
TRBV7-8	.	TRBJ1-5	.	CASSLGGAHQPQHF	TGTGCCAGCAGCTTAGGTGGGGCCCATCAGCCCCAGCATTTT
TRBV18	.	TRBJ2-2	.	CASSPKGSNTGELFF	TGTGCCAGCTCACCAAAGGGCAGCAACACCGGGGAGCTGTTTTTT
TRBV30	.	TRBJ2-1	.	CAWSVIGFREQFF	TGTGCCTGGAGTGTAATCGGCTTTCGCGAGCAGTTCTTC
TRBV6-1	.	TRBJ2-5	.	CASSEVSGRETQYF	TGTGCCAGCAGTGAAGTGTCAGGTCGGGAGACCCAGTACTTC
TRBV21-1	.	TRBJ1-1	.	CASRGRLATQRTEAFF	TGTGCCAGCAGAGGCAGGCTAGCTACACAACGCACTGAAGCTTTCTTT
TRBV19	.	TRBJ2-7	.	CARWSSYEQYF	TGTGCCAGATGGAGCTCCTACGAGCAGTACTTC
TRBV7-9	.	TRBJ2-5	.	CASSPKEKPETQYF	TGTGCCAGCAGCCCGAAGGAGAAACCCGAGACCCAGTACTTC
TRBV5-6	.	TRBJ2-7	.	CASSSGVQEQYF	TGTGCCAGCAGCTCAGGGGTCCAGGAGCAGTACTTC
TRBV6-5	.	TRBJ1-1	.	CASSQGFTEAFF	TGTGCCAGCAGTCAGGGGTTCACTGAAGCTTTCTTT
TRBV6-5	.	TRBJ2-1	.	CASTKASEQFF	TGTGCCAGCACGAAAGCGAGCGAGCAGTTCTTC
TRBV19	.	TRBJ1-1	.	CASSIGITEAFF	TGTGCCAGTAGTATTGGGATCACTGAAGCTTTCTTT
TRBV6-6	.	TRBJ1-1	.	CASSYIRGDTEAFF	TGTGCCAGCAGTTACATTCGGGGGGACACTGAAGCTTTCTTT
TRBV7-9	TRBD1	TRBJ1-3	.	CASSEGQGGSGNTIYF	TGTGCCAGCAGCGAGGGACAGGGCGGCTCTGGAAACACCATATATTTT
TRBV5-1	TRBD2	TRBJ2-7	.	CASRPTSGGFRDEQYF	TGCGCCAGCAGACCCACTAGCGGGGGATTCCGGGACGAGCAGTACTTC
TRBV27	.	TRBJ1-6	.	CASSLTGLPYNSPLHF	TGTGCCAGCAGTCTCACAGGGTTGCCCTATAATTCACCCCTCCACTTT
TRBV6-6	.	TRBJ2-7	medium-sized	CATVGGPEQYF	TGTGCCACGGTAGGGGGGCCCGAGCAGTACTTC
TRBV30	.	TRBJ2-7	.	CAWSKGPGGFYEQYF	TGTGCCTGGAGTAAGGGGCCGGGGGGCTTCTACGAGCAGTACTTC